Listed here is a single T cell receptor beta chain. This clonotype was counted ten times or more. This receptor's antigen is unknown. Base quality data are lacking; no much larger clone is found one base away. A patient counted as having stable Graves' hyperthyroidism if no progression to ophthalmopathy occurred over 18 months of follow-up. Hyperthyroidism patients were aged 18 to 65 years and newly diagnosed, with disease duration of less than 2 months. Exclusion was applied to patients with uncontrolled infections, other autoimmune diseases, pregnancy or lactation. Diagnoses were based on clinical symptoms, serum thyroxine and TRAb, thyroid ultrasound and orbital computed tomography. PBMCs were isolated from approximately 10 ml of fresh peripheral blood by Ficoll-Paque density gradient centrifugation. Total RNA was extracted with Trizol reagent, and quality was checked on an Agilent 2100 Bioanalyzer.

CDR1 SGHVS and CDR2 FQNEAQ are derived from the germline V gene. V is pruned by 4 bases and J by 5 bases, leaving 8 bases of the junction without a gene match. Taken from cysteine to phenylalanine, the CDR3 has 15 residues. Of the read, only the CDR3 DNA is kept; its 45 bases are in frame from base 1. The TCR beta CDR3 regions were amplified from RNA transcripts. For the first round of RT-PCR on the TCR CDR3, the HTBI primer set was used together with the Qiagen OneStep RT-PCR kit. Libraries were constructed in a second round of multiplex PCR, after which size selection and purification were performed. Sequencing of the libraries was done on an Illumina HiSeq2000 using paired-end 100 bp reads. The original pipeline was this. Raw data were processed with SOAPnuke, discarding reads with adapters, uncalled bases, mean Phred below 15, or no exact constant-primer or identifier match. COPE v1.2.5 was used to merge high-quality paired reads, and clonotypes were defined as unique nucleotide sequences. MiTCR v1.1 was used to align clonotypes to the IMGT TRBV, TRBD and TRBJ reference segments. Only V-J combinations with frequency above 0.0001, covering about 99% of repertoires, were analysed. The TCS score was defined as F50 (clonal expansion) divided by E x V (chaos), with BLOSUM62-based TCRdist calculated between CDR3 peptides within each V-J. Welch's t-statistics and random forest reduced fewer than 550 V-J features to around 14, which were used in a naive Bayes classifier (R e1071). Thyroid-blood repertoire similarity was quantified with the Morisita-Horn index. Using fastp trimming at Q25 and MiXCR clonotype assembly, TCRdb reanalyzed the public sequencing data and kept in-frame beta chains. When rows share a CDR3 protein, they turn into one entry using the most common DNA and genes. Here the V and J calls rest on TCRdb's processing, not on the authors' analysis. The sample records 750,000 to 900,000 distinct CDR3 sequences, around 39% of which are singletons. Clones ranked in the top ten supply approximately 10% of the sample.

This record belongs to a study of T cells in Graves' hyperthyroidism and ophthalmopathy (dated by TCRdb to the late 2010s). The study in broad terms: Peripheral blood was sampled at the time of initial diagnosis, prior to any treatment. After sampling, hyperthyroidism patients received methimazole starting at 30 mg daily, and ophthalmopathy patients received high-dose intravenous methylprednisolone. To identify TCR V-J signatures that set the groups apart, the researchers used a discovery cohort of about a hundred patients, made up of roughly 45 with Graves' ophthalmopathy and 57 with stable Graves' hyperthyroidism. In addition, the study compared T-cell repertoires in thyroid tissue and in blood from about six Graves' hyperthyroidism patients. The 100 discovery patients were divided at random into training and test sets in a 7:3 ratio. Prospective prediction of ophthalmopathy was tested in an independent validation cohort consisting of roughly 20 hyperthyroidism patients and around 17 patients who later progressed to ophthalmopathy. The paper describes TCR Vbeta CDR3 sequencing of 130 to 150 peripheral blood samples, made up of some 42 ophthalmopathy patients, over 70 hyperthyroidism patients and 17 progressor patients.

Results the study describes overall, beyond this receptor: No statistical method was used to fix the sample size in advance, and group allocation was not hidden from the investigators. Blood samples also contained most of the expanded thyroid clonotypes (frequency above 0.001), which suggests that blood repertoires may reflect thyroid immune responses. In validation, the model predicted progression to ophthalmopathy with approximately 69% sensitivity and approximately 78% specificity, a median of approximately 6.7 months before onset. A model built on a 13 V-J signature distinguished ophthalmopathy from stable hyperthyroidism, reaching over 85% sensitivity and around 81% specificity in cross-validation and 80%/75% in testing.

The sample was blood. The origin of this receptor is a man between 18 and 35 years old with Graves' hyperthyroidism. Recombination joined TRBV7-8 with TRBJ1-2; TRBD1 lines up with 9 middle nucleotides. Here the CDR3 is given as CASSSGTGMMYGYTF. The nucleotide sequence is given as TGTGCCAGCAGCTCCGGGACAGGGATGATGTATGGCTACACCTTC.